What follows is one T cell receptor (beta chain) and its context. In the study's own analysis: Estimation of nucleated cell counts relied on the amplification of reference gene primers. The protocol was immunoSEQ multiplex PCR, while the TCRdb copy is restricted to in-frame clones and leaves out a portion. The DNA gave D and trimming, while V, J and clone size come from that table. The table has around 320,000 clones, roughly 90% seen once; the top ten hold almost 4%. The CDR3 totals 15 residues. Germline assignment: CDR1 SGDLS and CDR2 YYNGEE. V gave up 2 bases and J gave up 3 bases; unmatched junction bases: 2. The cohort comprised adults aged about 18 to 90 years residing in around 25 US areas. Participant-reported clinical history was the basis for cohort assignment. The sample belongs to a study of blood T cell repertoires in COVID-19. Study information: Sample material is recorded as cDNA or gDNA derived from T cells, B-cell-depleted T cells, or PBMCs.

The J gene is TRBJ1-4, the V gene TRBV9; 9 bases agree with TRBD1. This TCR was sampled from a woman aged 25 to 39 who had been exposed to COVID-19. The sequencing sample was made of PBMCs or T cells enriched from blood (not recorded which). The CDR3 is CASSVGQGPNEKLFF. In nucleotides, the CDR3 is TGTGCCAGCAGCGTTGGACAGGGGCCTAATGAAAAACTGTTTTTT.